The 18 T cell receptor beta chains below come from one sample, sequenced in a study of T cells after posttransplantation cyclophosphamide. Treatment was busulfan-fludarabine conditioning, a marrow graft, and cyclophosphamide on days +3 and +4. Measured with immunoSEQ multiplex PCR; TCRdb has only the in-frame clones, and not every one. The data show about 25,000 clones, with none appearing a single time. Sequenced material: PBMCs, taken after allogeneic stem cell transplant with posttransplant cyclophosphamide. The receptors were sampled from a young adult male patient who received an allogeneic stem cell transplant from a related donor, was CMV-positive, and had no GVHD. The graft donor may account for some of the T cells.

This clone was recorded at least ten times. The chain combines TRBV6-5 with TRBJ2-1, with D possibly matching TRBD1 (5 bases). CDR1 is MNHEY, CDR2 SVGAGI, per germline. The CDR3 sequence is 14 residues long. Trimming removed 3 bases from V and 7 bases from J, with 13 bases in between. The CDR3 coding sequence is TGTGCCAGCAGTTATGGCCTAGGGGTAAATGAGCAGTTCTTC. This sequence encodes CASSYGLGVNEQFF.

This clone was seen ten or more times. V usage is TRBV7-9 and J usage is TRBJ2-7; possibly TRBD2 for D (5 bases). Germline V CDR1 and CDR2: SEHNR, FQNEAQ (reference sequence). V lost 1 base and J 0 bases, leaving 16 bases between the germline ends. The length of the CDR3 is 17 residues. The CDR3, as DNA: TGTGCCAGCAGCTTAGGTATCGTAGCGCCCGACTCCTACGAGCAGTACTTC. Translated: CASSLGIVAPDSYEQYF.

This clone was observed at least ten times. The chain links TRBV5-5 to TRBJ2-3; 12 bases are shared with TRBD2. Trimming cost V 7 bases and J 1 base; bases outside gene matches: 10. The CDR3 sequence is 17 residues long. Germline loops: CDR1 SGHKS, CDR2 YYEKEE (reference sequence). The CDR3 is CASSGLAGTGGTDTQYF. CDR3 DNA: TGTGCCAGCTCTGGACTAGCGGGGACTGGGGGCACAGATACGCAGTATTTT.

This clone was observed at least ten times. The chain combines TRBV6-5 with TRBJ1-5; D perhaps matches TRBD1 (5 bases). In germline, CDR1 is MNHEY, CDR2 SVGAGI. CDR3 size: 14 residues. V lost 6 bases, J lost 2 bases, and 11 bases lay in between. CDR3 amino acids: CASRRIGGNQPQHF. The CDR3 nucleotides read TGTGCCAGCAGGAGAATAGGGGGCAATCAGCCCCAGCATTTT.

The table lists this clone with many counts. The CDR3 region is CASSPRARAHLYGYTF. The CDR3 nucleotides are TGTGCCAGCAGCCCCAGGGCCAGGGCCCATCTCTATGGCTACACCTTC. The chain has TRBV28 and TRBJ1-2, with a possible D match to TRBD1 (5 bases). Germline lookup yields CDR1 MDHEN and CDR2 SYDVKM. V lost 6 bases to trimming and J lost 4 bases, with 21 bases between them. This CDR3 spans 16 amino acids.

This clone was seen at least ten times. The J gene is TRBJ2-7, the V gene TRBV4-2; maybe TRBD1 (5 bases). The ends were cut back, 1 base at V and 4 bases at J, with 11 bases in the middle. Germline V gene data show CDR1 as LGHNA and CDR2 as YNFKEQ. There are 14 residues in the CDR3. CDR3 protein: CASSQGQGWYEQYF. The DNA for the CDR3 is TGTGCCAGCAGCCAAGGGCAGGGTTGGTACGAGCAGTACTTC.

This clone was counted at least ten times. The chain links TRBV15 to TRBJ2-1; TRBD2 is a possible D gene (5 bases). Looked up from germline, CDR1 is LNHNV and CDR2 is YYDKDF (reference sequence). The V end was cut by 1 base, the J end by 5 bases, with 12 bases between. There are 15 residues in the CDR3. Written as DNA, the CDR3 is TGTGCCACCAGCAGAGGGTGGTCGGGAAACAATGAGCAGTTCTTC. The encoded protein is CATSRGWSGNNEQFF.

As regards this clone: One end of the junction fails to match germline, which may point to a read error. Additional DNA sequences in this sample encode the identical CDR3. The DNA for the CDR3 is TGTGCCAGCAGCCTAGCGAGATCCGGCGGTACGCAGTATTTT. Protein product: CASSLARSGGTQYF. V and J are TRBV7-6 and TRBJ2-3; D might be TRBD2 (6 bases). This CDR3 contains 14 residues. Germline CDR1 reads SGHVS; CDR2 reads FNYEAQ.

This clone showed up many times. This rearrangement joins TRBV5-1 to TRBJ1-4, with TRBD1 identical over 8 bases. Per the germline V gene, CDR1 is SGHRS and CDR2 is YFSETQ. V shed 5 bases and J 3 bases; nucleotides not matched to a gene: 3. The CDR3 is 14 residues long. CDR3 coding DNA: TGCGCCAGCAGGGTACAGGGGGCTAATGAAAAACTGTTTTTT. Encoded protein: CASRVQGANEKLFF. The variable domain in full, with the rest retrieved from reference TRBV5-1 and TRBJ1-4, is KAGVTQTPRYLIKTRGQQVTLSCSPISGHRSVSWYQQTPGQGLQFLFEYFSETQRNKGNFPGRFSGRQFSNSRSEMNVSTLELGDSALYLCASRVQGANEKLFFGSGTQLSVL.

This clone was detected ten times or more. The rearrangement uses TRBV11-2 and TRBJ1-1; D is ambiguous. CDR3 length: 13 residues. Germline CDR1 SGHAT, CDR2 FQNNGV. Trimming shortened V by 1 base and J by 8 bases, and 11 bases separated the two germline ends. The CDR3 is CASSLGAGWEAFF. The CDR3, as DNA: TGTGCCAGCAGCTTAGGGGCAGGATGGGAAGCTTTCTTT.

This clone was counted at least ten times. The J gene is TRBJ1-2, the V gene TRBV5-1; tentatively, D is TRBD1 (6 bases). The V and J ends lost 4 bases and 8 bases respectively, with 9 bases between them. Germline lookup yields CDR1 SGHRS and CDR2 YFSETQ. The CDR3 covers 11 residues. CDR3 protein: CASSRDRGYTF. CDR3 in DNA: TGCGCCAGCAGCCGAGACAGGGGCTACACCTTC.

This clone was found many times. The V call is TRBV29-1, the J call TRBJ1-1, with D tentatively TRBD1 (5 bases). V lost 7 bases to trimming and J lost 1 base, with 16 bases between them. This CDR3 contains 14 residues. Per the germline V gene, CDR1 is SQVTM and CDR2 is ANQGSEA. CDR3 amino acids: CSGSGAGANTEAFF. The CDR3 DNA sequence: TGCAGCGGGTCTGGGGCGGGAGCGAACACTGAAGCTTTCTTT.

This clone showed up many times. The genes are TRBV7-3 and TRBJ2-3; 7 nucleotides align to TRBD2. Germline CDR1 is SGHTA and CDR2 is FQGTGA. There are 16 residues in the CDR3. V dropped 4 bases and J dropped 2; count of bases not matched to a gene: 9. CDR3 in amino acids: CASSSQPSGPTDTQYF. In nucleotides, the CDR3 is TGTGCCAGCAGCTCCCAACCTAGCGGTCCCACAGATACGCAGTATTTT.

Many counts were recorded for this clone. The chain couples TRBV28 to TRBJ1-5; D may be TRBD1 (6 bases). CDR3 length: 16 residues. Per the germline V gene, CDR1 is MDHEN and CDR2 is SYDVKM. Trimming left V 6 bases short and J 6 bases short, with 21 bases between. CDR3 sequence: CASRPRGRGGGQPQHF. Written as DNA, the CDR3 is TGTGCCAGCAGGCCTCGTGGACGGGGAGGGGGTCAGCCCCAGCATTTT.

V is TRBV6-1 and J is TRBJ2-5; D may be TRBD1 (6 bases). V lost 6 bases to trimming and J lost 7 bases, with 18 bases between them. The CDR3 is 14 amino acids. Per the germline V gene, CDR1 is MNHNS and CDR2 is SASEGT. The CDR3 spells CASRKVAGEGTQYF. The CDR3 DNA reads as TGTGCCAGCAGAAAGGTGGCAGGGGAAGGGACCCAGTACTTC.

This clone was seen many times. The chain combines TRBV20-1 with TRBJ2-5; D remains unclear. The CDR3 spans 11 residues. Germline values: CDR1 DFQATT, CDR2 SNEGSKA (reference sequence). Between the trimmed V and J ends, which lost 6 bases and 0 bases, there was a span of 5 bases. This CDR3 is CSAQNQETQYF. The CDR3 DNA sequence: TGCAGTGCCCAAAACCAAGAGACCCAGTACTTC.

This clone was counted at least ten times. The genes are TRBV4-1 and TRBJ2-3; TRBD1 agrees at 7 bases. With 1 base clipped from V and 2 bases from J, the junction kept 3 bases outside the gene matches. Germline V CDR1 and CDR2: MGHRA, YSYEKL. This CDR3 region has 15 residues. The CDR3 sequence is CASSQATGPTDTQYF. CDR3 DNA: TGCGCCAGCAGCCAAGCGACAGGGCCCACAGATACGCAGTATTTT.

This clone was recorded at least ten times. The gene calls are TRBV5-6 and TRBJ2-3, with D uncertain. V shed 2 bases and J shed 1 base, with 5 bases lying between them. CDR3 length equals 13 residues. The germline CDR1 and CDR2 sequences are SGHDT and YYEEEE. The CDR3 protein is CASSLTGTDTQYF. The CDR3 coding sequence is TGTGCCAGCAGCTTAACAGGCACAGATACGCAGTATTTT.